This T cell receptor (beta chain) was observed in a study of regulatory T cells in long-lasting Graves disease. Regarding the study as a whole: Among persistent patients, a larger number of public clonotypes were shared (approximately 2,900) than among newly diagnosed patients (under 1,000).

In building TCR beta libraries, iRepertoire HTBI primers were used together with Arm-PCR of CDR3 regions. Per the original methods: The samples yielded 62 TRBV and roughly 15 TRBJ segments. TCRdb reprocessed the multiplex PCR reads via MiXCR and lists one record per CDR3 protein. Here the V and J calls rest on TCRdb's processing, not on the authors' analysis. The data hold about 470,000 distinct CDR3 sequences, with more than 20% observed a single time. Time point denoted: persistent/refractory GD, antithyroid drugs over 5 years with positive TRAb. PBMCs provided the RNA from which the TCR library was made. Trimming left V 0 bases short and J 7 bases short, with 12 bases between. The CDR3 is 15 amino acids. From germline, CDR1 is LGHNA and CDR2 YSLEER. Regarding this clonotype: The antigen is undetermined.

This clonotype originated in a female donor with Graves disease. This rearrangement joins TRBV4-3 to TRBJ1-4; D remains unclear. The specimen comprised peripheral blood mononuclear cells (PBMCs), sampled when the disease was refractory, from a patient treated with antithyroid drugs. The CDR3 reads CASSQDIRISEKLFF. DNA for the CDR3: TGCGCCAGCAGCCAAGATATCCGGATTAGTGAAAAACTGTTTTTT.